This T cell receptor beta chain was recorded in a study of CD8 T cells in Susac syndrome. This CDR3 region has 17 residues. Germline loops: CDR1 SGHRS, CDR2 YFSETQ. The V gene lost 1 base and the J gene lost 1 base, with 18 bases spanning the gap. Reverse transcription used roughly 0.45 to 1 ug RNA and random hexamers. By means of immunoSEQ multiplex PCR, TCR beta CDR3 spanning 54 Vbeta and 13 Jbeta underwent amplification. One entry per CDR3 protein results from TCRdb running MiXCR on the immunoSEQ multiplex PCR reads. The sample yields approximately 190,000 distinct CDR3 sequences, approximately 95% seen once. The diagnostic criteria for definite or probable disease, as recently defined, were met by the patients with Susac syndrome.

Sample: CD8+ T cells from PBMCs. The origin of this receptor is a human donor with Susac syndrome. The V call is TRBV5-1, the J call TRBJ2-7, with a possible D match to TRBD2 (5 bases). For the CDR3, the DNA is TGCGCCAGCAGCTTGACCATAGAACTAGAAGATTCCTACGAGCAGTACTTC. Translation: CASSLTIELEDSYEQYF.